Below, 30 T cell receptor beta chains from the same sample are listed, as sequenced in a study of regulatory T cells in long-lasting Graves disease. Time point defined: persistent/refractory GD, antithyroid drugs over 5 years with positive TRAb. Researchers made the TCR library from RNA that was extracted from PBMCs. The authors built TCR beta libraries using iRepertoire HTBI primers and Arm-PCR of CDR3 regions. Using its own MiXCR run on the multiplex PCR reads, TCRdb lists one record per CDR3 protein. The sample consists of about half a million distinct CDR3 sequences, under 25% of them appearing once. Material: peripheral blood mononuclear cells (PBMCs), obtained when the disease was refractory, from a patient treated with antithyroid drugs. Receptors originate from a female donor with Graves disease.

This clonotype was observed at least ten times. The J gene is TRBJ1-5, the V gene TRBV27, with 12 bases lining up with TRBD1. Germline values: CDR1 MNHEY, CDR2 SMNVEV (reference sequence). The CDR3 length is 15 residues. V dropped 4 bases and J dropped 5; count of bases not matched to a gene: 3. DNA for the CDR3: TGTGCCAGCAGTTCCGGGACAGGGGGCGATCAGCCCCAGCATTTT. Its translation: CASSSGTGGDQPQHF.

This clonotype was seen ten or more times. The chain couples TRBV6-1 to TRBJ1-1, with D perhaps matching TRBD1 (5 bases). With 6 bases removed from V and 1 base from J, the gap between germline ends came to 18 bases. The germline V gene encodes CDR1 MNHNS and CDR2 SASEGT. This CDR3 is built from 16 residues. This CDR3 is CASSPARGPRNTEAFF. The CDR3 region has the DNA TGTGCCAGCAGCCCGGCTAGGGGACCGCGGAACACTGAAGCTTTCTTT.

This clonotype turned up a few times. This CDR3 is CASSNDGPYEQYF. The CDR3 DNA sequence: TGTGCCAGCTCAAACGACGGTCCCTACGAGCAGTACTTC. This chain uses TRBV18 with TRBJ2-7, with D unclear. There are 13 residues in the CDR3. V lost 5 bases, J lost 2 bases, and 10 bases lay in between. Germline CDR1 and CDR2: KGHSH and LQKENI.

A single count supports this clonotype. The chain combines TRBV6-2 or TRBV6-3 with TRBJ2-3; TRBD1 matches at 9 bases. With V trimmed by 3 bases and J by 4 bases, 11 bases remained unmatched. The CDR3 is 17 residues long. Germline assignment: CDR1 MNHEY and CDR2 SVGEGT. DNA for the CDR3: TGTGCCAGCAGTTATCCACTCCGGGACAGGGCGCCAGATACGCAGTATTTT. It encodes CASSYPLRDRAPDTQYF.

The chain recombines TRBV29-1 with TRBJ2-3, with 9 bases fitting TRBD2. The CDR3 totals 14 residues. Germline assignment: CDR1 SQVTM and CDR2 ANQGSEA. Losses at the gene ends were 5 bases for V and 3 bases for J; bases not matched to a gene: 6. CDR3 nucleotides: TGCAGCGTTCCCATAGCGGGAGCGACAGATACGCAGTATTTT. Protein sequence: CSVPIAGATDTQYF.

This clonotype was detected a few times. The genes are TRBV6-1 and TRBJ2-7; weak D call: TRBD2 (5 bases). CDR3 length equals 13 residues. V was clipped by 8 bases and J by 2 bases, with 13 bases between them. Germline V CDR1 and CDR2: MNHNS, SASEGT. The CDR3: CASSQEEPYEQYF. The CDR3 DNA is TGTGCCAGCTCTCAGGAGGAGCCCTACGAGCAGTACTTC.

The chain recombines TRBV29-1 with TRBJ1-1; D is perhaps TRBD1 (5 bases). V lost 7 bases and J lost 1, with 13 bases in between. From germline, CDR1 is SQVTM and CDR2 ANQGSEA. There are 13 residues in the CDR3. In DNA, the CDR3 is TGCAGCGCCCGGACACAAGGGAACACTGAAGCTTTCTTT. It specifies CSARTQGNTEAFF.

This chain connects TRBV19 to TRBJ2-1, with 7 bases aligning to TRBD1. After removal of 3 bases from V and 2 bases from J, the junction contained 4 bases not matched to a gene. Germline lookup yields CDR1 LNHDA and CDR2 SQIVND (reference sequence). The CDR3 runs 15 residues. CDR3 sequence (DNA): TGTGCCAGTAGTATCTTCGGGACAGCCTACAATGAGCAGTTCTTC. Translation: CASSIFGTAYNEQFF.

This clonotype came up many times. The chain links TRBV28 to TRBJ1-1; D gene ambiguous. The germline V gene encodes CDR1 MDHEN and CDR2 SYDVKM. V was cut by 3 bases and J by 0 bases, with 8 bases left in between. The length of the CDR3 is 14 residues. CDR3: CASSFPSMNTEAFF. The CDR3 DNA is TGTGCCAGCAGTTTCCCCAGTATGAACACTGAAGCTTTCTTT.

DNA for the CDR3: TGTGCCAGCAGCGGGGCTACTAGCGGGAGGCGACAAGAGACCCAGTACTTC. Translating gives CASSGATSGRRQETQYF. This chain connects TRBV9 to TRBJ2-5; 12 nucleotides line up with TRBD2. The V gene's germline CDR1 is SGDLS and CDR2 YYNGEE. This CDR3 is built from 17 residues. V dropped 3 bases and J dropped 2; count of bases not matched to a gene: 8.

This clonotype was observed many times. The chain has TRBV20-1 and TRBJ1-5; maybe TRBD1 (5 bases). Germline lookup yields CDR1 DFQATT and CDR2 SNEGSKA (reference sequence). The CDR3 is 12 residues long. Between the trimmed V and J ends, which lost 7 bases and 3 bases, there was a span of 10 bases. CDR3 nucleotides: TGCAGTGTGCGACAGAACAATCAGCCCCAGCATTTT. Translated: CSVRQNNQPQHF.

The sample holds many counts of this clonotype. CDR3 residues: CASSLTPGTELTYEQYF. DNA for the CDR3: TGTGCCAGCAGTCTCACCCCCGGGACAGAACTTACCTACGAGCAGTACTTC. The rearrangement uses TRBV27 and TRBJ2-7; 7 nucleotides match TRBD1. The CDR3 loop spans 17 amino acids. In germline, CDR1 is MNHEY, CDR2 SMNVEV (reference sequence). V gave up 5 bases and J gave up 2 bases; unmatched junction bases: 15.

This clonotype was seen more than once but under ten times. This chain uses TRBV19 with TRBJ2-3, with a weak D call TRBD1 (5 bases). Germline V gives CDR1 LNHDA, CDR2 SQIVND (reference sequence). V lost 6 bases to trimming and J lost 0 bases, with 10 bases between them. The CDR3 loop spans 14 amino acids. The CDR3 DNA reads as TGTGCCAGTAGCACACAGGTTAGCACAGATACGCAGTATTTT. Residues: CASSTQVSTDTQYF.

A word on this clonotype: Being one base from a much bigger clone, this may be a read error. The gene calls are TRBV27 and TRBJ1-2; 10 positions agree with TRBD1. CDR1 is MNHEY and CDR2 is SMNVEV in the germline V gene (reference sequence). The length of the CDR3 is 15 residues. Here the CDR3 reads CAGSSSGTGEVGYTF. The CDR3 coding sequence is TGTGCCGGCAGTTCATCCGGGACAGGGGAAGTTGGCTACACCTTC.

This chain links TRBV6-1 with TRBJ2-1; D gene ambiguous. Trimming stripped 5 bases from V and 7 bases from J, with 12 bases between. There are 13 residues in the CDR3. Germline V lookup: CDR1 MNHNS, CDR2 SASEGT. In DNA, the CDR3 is TGTGCCAGCAGTCTCCGGCCGGAAAATGAGCAGTTCTTC. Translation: CASSLRPENEQFF.

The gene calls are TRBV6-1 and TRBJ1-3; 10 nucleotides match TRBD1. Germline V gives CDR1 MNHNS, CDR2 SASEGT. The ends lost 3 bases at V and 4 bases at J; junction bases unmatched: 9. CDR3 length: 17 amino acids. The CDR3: CASSENRDRGLGNTIYF. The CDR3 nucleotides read TGTGCCAGCAGTGAGAATCGGGACAGGGGCTTGGGAAACACCATATATTTT.

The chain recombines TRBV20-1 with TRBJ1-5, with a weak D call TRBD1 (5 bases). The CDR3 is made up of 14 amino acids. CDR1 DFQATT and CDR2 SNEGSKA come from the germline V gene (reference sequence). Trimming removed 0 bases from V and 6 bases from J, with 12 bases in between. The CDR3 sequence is CSARDPRETQPQHF. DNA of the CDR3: TGCAGTGCTAGAGATCCCAGGGAGACTCAGCCCCAGCATTTT.

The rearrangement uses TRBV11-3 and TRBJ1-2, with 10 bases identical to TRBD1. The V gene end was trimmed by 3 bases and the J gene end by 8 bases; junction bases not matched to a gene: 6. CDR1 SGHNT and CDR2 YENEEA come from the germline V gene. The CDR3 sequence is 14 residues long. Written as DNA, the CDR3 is TGTGCCAGCAGCTTTGGGACAGGGGTAGGAGGCTACACCTTC. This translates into CASSFGTGVGGYTF.

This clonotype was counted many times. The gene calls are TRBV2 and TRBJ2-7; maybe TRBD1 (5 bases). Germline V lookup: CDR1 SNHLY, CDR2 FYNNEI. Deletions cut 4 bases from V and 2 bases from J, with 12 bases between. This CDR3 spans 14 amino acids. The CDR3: CASSGRVRTYEQYF. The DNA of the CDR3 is TGTGCCAGCAGTGGCAGGGTTCGGACCTACGAGCAGTACTTC.

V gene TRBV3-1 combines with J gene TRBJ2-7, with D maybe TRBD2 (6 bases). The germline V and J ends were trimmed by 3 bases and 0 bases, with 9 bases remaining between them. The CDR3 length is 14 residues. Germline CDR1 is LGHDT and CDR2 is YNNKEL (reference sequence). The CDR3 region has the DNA TGTGCCAGCAGCCATAGCGGACTCTCCTACGAGCAGTACTTC. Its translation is CASSHSGLSYEQYF.

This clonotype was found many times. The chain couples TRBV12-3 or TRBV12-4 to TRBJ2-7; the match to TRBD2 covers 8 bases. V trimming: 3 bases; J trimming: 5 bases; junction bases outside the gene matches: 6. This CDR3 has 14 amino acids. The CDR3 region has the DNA TGTGCCAGCAGTTTCCCCGGGGGGGCCAACGAGCAGTACTTC. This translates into CASSFPGGANEQYF.

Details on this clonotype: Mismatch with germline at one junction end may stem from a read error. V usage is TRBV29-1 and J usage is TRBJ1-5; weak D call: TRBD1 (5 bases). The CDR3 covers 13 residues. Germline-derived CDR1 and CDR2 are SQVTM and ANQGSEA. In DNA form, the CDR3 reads TGCAGCGTTGGGTCGGGGCCCACCGCGCCCCGGCATTTT. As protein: CSVGSGPTAPRHF.

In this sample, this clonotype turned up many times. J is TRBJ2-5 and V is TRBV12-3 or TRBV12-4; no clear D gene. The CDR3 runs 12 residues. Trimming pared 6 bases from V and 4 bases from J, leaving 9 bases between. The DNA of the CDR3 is TGTGCCAGCAGGGCCGGACGAGAGACCCAGTACTTC. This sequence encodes CASRAGRETQYF.

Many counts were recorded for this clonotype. CDR3 sequence reads: CASSLAGGGKNIQYF. In DNA, the CDR3 is TGTGCCAGCAGTTTAGCGGGCGGTGGCAAAAACATTCAGTACTTC. The chain links TRBV28 to TRBJ2-4; D might be TRBD2 (5 bases). CDR1 MDHEN and CDR2 SYDVKM come from the germline V gene. This CDR3 is 15 amino acids long. V was clipped by 2 bases and J by 3 bases, with 11 bases between them. The variable domain in full, with the rest retrieved from reference TRBV28 and TRBJ2-4, is DVKVTQSSRYLVKRTGEKVFLECVQDMDHENMFWYRQDPGLGLRLIYFSYDVKMKEKGDIPEGYSVSREKKERFSLILESASTNQTSMYLCASSLAGGGKNIQYFGAGTRLSVL.

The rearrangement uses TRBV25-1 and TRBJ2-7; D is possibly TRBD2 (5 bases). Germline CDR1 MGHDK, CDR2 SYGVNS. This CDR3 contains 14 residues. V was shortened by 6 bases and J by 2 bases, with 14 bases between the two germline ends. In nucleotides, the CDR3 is TGTGCCAGCAGAGGAGAGGGCCAAACCTACGAGCAGTACTTC. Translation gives CASRGEGQTYEQYF.

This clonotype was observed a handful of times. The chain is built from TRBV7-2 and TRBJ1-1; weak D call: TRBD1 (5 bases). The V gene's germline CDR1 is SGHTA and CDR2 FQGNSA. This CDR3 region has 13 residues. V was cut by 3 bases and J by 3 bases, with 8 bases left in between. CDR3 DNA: TGTGCCAGCAGCTTTTCGACAGACACTGAAGCTTTCTTT. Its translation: CASSFSTDTEAFF.

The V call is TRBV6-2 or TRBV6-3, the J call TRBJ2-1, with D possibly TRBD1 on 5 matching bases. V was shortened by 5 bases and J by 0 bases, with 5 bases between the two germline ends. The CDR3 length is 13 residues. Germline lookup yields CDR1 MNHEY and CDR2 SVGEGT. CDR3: CASSRGSYNEQFF. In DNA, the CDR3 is TGTGCCAGCAGTAGGGGCTCCTACAATGAGCAGTTCTTC.

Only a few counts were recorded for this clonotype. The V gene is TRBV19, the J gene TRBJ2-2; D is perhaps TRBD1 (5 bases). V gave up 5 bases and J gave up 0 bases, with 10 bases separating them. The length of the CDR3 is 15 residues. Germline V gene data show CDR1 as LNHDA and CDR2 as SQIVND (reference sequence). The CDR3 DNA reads TGTGCCAGTAGTTTAGGGGCTTCGAACACCGGGGAGCTGTTTTTT. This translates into CASSLGASNTGELFF.

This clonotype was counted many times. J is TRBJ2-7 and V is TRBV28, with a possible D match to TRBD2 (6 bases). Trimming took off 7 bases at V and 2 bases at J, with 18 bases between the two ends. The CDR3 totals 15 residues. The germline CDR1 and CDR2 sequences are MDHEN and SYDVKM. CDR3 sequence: CASNSFGGEPYEQYF. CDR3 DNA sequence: TGTGCCAGCAACTCTTTTGGAGGGGAGCCCTACGAGCAGTACTTC.

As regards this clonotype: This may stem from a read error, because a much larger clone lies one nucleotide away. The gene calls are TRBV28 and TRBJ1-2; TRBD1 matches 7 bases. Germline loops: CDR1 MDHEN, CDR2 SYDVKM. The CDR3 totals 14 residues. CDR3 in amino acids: CASARLGQAYGHTF. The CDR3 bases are TGTGCCAGCGCTAGGTTAGGACAGGCCTATGGCCACACCTTC.